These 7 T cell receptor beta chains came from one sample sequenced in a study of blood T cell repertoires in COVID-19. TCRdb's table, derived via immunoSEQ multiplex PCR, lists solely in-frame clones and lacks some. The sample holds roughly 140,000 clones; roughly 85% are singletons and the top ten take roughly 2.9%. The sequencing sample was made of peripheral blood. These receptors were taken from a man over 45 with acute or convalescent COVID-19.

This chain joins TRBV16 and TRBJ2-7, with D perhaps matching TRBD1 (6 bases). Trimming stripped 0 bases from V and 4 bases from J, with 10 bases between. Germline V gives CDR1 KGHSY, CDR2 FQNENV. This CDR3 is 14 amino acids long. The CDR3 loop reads CASSQSPTGYEQYF. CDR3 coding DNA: TGTGCCAGCAGCCAATCCCCGACAGGTTACGAGCAGTACTTC. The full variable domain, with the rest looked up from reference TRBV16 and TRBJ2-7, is GEEVAQTPKHLVRGEGQKAKLYCAPIKGHSYVFWYQQVLKNEFKFLISFQNENVFDETGMPKERFSAKCLPNSPCSLEIQATKLEDSAVYFCASSQSPTGYEQYFGPGTRLTVT.

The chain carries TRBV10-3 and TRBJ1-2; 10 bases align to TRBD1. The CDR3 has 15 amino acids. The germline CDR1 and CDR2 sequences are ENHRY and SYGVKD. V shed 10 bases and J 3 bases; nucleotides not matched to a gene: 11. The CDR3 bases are TGTGCCACGGGCCCGGACAGGGGGAAAGACTATGGCTACACCTTC. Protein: CATGPDRGKDYGYTF.

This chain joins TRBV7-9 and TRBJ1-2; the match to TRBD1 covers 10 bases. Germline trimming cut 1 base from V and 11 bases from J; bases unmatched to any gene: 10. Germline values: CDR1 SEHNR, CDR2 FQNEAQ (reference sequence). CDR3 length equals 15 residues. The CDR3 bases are TGTGCCAGCAGCTTAGACGTTTTGGGACAGGGGACTTACACCTTC. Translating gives CASSLDVLGQGTYTF.

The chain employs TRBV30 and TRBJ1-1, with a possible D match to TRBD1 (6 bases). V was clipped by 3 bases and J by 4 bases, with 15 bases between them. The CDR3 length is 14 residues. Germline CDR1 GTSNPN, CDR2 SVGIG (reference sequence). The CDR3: CAWRTGGLSTEAFF. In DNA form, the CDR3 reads TGTGCCTGGAGGACAGGCGGGTTGAGCACTGAAGCTTTCTTT. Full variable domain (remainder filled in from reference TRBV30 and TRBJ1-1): SQTIHQWPATLVQPVGSPLSLECTVEGTSNPNLYWYRQAAGRGLQLLFYSVGIGQISSEVPQNLSASRPQDRQFILSSKKLLLSDSGFYLCAWRTGGLSTEAFFGQGTRLTVV.

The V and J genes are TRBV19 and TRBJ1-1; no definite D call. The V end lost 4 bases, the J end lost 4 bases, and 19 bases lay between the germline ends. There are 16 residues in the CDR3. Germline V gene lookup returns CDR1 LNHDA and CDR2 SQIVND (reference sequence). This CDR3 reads CASSSGLMVILTEAFF. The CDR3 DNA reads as TGTGCCAGTAGTAGTGGCTTAATGGTCATCCTCACTGAAGCTTTCTTT.

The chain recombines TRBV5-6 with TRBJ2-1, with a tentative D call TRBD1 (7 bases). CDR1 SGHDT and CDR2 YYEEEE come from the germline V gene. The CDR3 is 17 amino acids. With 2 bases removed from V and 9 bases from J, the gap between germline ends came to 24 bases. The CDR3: CASSFIDTGRGEVEQFF. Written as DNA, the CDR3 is TGTGCCAGCAGCTTTATCGATACGGGCAGGGGGGAGGTTGAGCAGTTCTTC.

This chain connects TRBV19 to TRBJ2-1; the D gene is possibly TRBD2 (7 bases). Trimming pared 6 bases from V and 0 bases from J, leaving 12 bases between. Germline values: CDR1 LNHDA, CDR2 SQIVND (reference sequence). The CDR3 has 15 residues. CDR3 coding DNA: TGTGCCAGTAGCCCAAGGGGGGGCTCCTACAATGAGCAGTTCTTC. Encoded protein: CASSPRGGSYNEQFF.